This TCR beta chain was captured in a study of shared clonotypes between healthy human individuals. On the study more broadly: There were three CD4 naive, three CD4 memory, two CD8 naive and one CD8 memory plates per donor. The study, taken as a whole, reports: Shared clonotypes: roughly 4.5% naive CD4, under 4% naive CD8, about 2.5% memory CD4, 0.4% memory CD8. An anticipated effect of sequencing depth on clonotype sharing among donors was recognized. Depth was large, yet rarefaction showed that sorted-subset sequencing was incomplete.

Repertoires were generated with immunoSEQ multiplex PCR, while TCRdb's copy carries only in-frame clones and drops some. The data contain 660,000 or so clones, about 96% of them singletons. As for this clone: The antigen is not known.

Naivety among CD8 cells was defined by CD45RO negativity and positive CCR7 selection, thereby excluding terminally differentiated effector memory CD45RA+ cells. CDR3 size: 15 residues. Germline V CDR1 and CDR2: MNHEY, SMNVEV (reference sequence). V lost 2 bases, J lost 4 bases, and 12 bases lay in between. Sequenced sample: naive CD8+ T cells sorted from blood. The chain recombines TRBV27 with TRBJ2-1; maybe TRBD2 (5 bases). The TCR comes from a woman in her thirties in good health. Here the CDR3 DNA reads TGTGCCAGCAGTTTAGCATCGGGAAAATACAATGAGCAGTTCTTC. Its protein is CASSLASGKYNEQFF.